Listed below are T cell receptor beta chains from one sample, sequenced in a study of T cells in Graves' hyperthyroidism and ophthalmopathy. TCRdb reanalysed the multiplex PCR reads using MiXCR and keeps one entry per CDR3 protein. The repertoire includes around 250,000 distinct CDR3 sequences, about 25% of them detected once, and 35% to 40% sits in the top ten. The sample taken for sequencing was blood. Every receptor here comes from a middle-aged woman with Graves' ophthalmopathy. CDR3s leave out the opening cysteine and the closing phenylalanine or tryptophan.

>14|TRBV11-2
ASSLNGVPVNTEAF
>11|TRBV6-1
ASMIGQNYGYT
>11|TRBV13
ASSLGGQDEQY
>12|TRBV28
ASSPRTGGDEQY
>10|TRBV29-1
SVARNQETQY
>15|TRBV15
ATSRDGAGQGNTEAF
>12|TRBV7-9
ASSRDTFNSPLH
>11|TRBV6-5
ASSYSTGYGYT
>13|TRBV6-1
ASSTGTGALGELF
>12|TRBV25-1
ATDTDPNTGELF
>12|TRBV6-1
ASSEGYRSYGYT
>13|TRBV28
ASSPIGPGANVLT
>12|TRBV6-2/TRBV6-3
ASSYGLNTGELF
>15|TRBV13
ASSPPGLAGGGETQY
>12|TRBV20-1
SARKTGLTGELF
>14|TRBV24-1
ATSRGVRRGSYEQY
>15|TRBV2
ASSEGGVTLRSYEQY
>13|TRBV28
ATRSTSGGRETQY
>12|TRBV6-4
ASSYPRELQTQY
>12|TRBV20-1
SASQTRGRETQY
>12|TRBV14
ASSRDTVQETQY
>10|TRBV24-1
AAADKNYGYT
>15|TRBV24-1
ATSDGEIGGSNQPQH
>10|TRBV19
AGREPQETQY
>11|TRBV7-6
ASSPSKGTEAF
>16|TRBV12-3/TRBV12-4
ASSLALMPRTASETQY